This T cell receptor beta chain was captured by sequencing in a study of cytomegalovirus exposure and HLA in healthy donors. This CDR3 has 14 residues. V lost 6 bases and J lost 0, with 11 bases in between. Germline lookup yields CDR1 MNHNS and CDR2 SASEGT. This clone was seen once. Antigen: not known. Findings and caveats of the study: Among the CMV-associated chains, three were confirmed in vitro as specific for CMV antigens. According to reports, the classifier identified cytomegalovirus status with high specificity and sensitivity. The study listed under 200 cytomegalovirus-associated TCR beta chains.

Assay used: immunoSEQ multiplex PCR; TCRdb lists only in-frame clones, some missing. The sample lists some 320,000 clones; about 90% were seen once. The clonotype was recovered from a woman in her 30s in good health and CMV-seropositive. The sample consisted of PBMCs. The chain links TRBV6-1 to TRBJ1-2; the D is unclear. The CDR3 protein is CASSVDFSNYGYTF. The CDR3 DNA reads TGTGCCAGCAGCGTGGACTTCTCTAACTATGGCTACACCTTC.